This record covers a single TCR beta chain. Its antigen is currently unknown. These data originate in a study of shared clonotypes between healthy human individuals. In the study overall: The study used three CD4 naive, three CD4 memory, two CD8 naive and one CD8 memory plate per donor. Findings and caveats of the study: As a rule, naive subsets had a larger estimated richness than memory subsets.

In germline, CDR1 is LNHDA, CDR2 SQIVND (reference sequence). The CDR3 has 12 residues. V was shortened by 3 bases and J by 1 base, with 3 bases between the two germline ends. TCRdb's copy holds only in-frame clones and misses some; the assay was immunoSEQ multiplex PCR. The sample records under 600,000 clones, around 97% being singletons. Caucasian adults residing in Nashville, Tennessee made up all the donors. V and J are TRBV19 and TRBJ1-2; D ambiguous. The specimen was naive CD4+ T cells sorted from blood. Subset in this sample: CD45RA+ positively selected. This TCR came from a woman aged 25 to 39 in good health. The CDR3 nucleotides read TGTGCCAGTAGTATGCATAACTATGGCTACACCTTC. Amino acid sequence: CASSMHNYGYTF.